This T cell receptor beta chain was recorded in a study of cytomegalovirus exposure and HLA in healthy donors. This CDR3 has 13 residues. The V end lost 0 bases, the J end lost 10 bases, and 11 bases lay between the germline ends. Profiling relied on immunoSEQ multiplex PCR, and the TCRdb table lists in-frame clones only, not all of them. In the table there are about 330,000 clones, about nine tenths of which are singletons. The gene calls are TRBV23-1 and TRBJ2-3; a possible D gene is TRBD2 (5 bases). TRBV23-1 is an ORF for which the function is uncertain. This clonotype was obtained from a woman aged 18-30 years in good health and CMV-seronegative. Sequenced material: PBMCs. In nucleotides, the CDR3 is TGCGCCAGCAGTCAATCGTGTCTCGGGGCGCAGTATTTT. This codes for CASSQSCLGAQYF.